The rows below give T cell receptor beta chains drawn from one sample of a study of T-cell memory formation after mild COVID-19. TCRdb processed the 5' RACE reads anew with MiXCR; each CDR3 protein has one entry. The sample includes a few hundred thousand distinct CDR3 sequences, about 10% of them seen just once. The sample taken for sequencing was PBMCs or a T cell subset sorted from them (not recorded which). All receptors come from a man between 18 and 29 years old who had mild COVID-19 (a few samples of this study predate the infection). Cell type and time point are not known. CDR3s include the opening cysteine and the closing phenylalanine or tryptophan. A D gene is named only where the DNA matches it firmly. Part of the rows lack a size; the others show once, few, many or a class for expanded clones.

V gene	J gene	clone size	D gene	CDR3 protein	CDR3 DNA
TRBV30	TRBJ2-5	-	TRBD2	CAWSPGLASETQYF	TGTGCCTGGAGTCCGGGACTAGCTTCAGAGACCCAGTACTTC
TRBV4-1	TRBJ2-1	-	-	CASSQEVAREQFF	TGCGCCAGCAGCCAAGAGGTAGCGCGTGAGCAGTTCTTC
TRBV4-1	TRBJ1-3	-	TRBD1	CASSQVGLTGGSGNTIYF	TGCGCCAGCAGCCAAGTTGGGCTGACAGGGGGCTCTGGAAACACCATATATTTT
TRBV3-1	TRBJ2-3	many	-	CASSQAWRSTDTQYF	TGTGCCAGCAGCCAAGCTTGGCGGAGCACAGATACGCAGTATTTT
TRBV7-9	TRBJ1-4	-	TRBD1	CASSSGQDLNEKLFF	TGTGCCAGCAGCTCCGGACAGGACCTTAATGAAAAACTGTTTTTT
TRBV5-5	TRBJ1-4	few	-	CASILRRAGTTNEKLFF	TGTGCCAGCATTCTCCGGAGGGCAGGCACAACTAATGAAAAACTGTTTTTT
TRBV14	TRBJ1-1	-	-	CASSQLWGTEAFF	TGTGCCAGCAGCCAACTGTGGGGGACTGAAGCTTTCTTT
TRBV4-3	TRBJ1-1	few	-	CASSQDAGGFTEAFF	TGCGCCAGCAGCCAAGATGCGGGCGGATTCACTGAAGCTTTCTTT
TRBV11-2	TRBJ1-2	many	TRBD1	CASSSGQDYGYTF	TGTGCCAGCAGCTCCGGACAGGATTATGGCTACACCTTC
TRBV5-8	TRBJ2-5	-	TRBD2	CASVSGRAGDSETQYF	TGTGCCAGCGTCTCGGGTAGAGCGGGGGATTCGGAGACCCAGTACTTC
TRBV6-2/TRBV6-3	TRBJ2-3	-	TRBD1	CASSTGQERYF	TGTGCCAGCAGTACTGGACAGGAACGGTATTTT
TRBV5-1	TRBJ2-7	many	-	CASSLDVGPSYEQYF	TGCGCCAGCAGCTTGGACGTGGGGCCGTCCTACGAGCAGTACTTC
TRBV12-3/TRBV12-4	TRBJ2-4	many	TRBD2	CASRINSGKNIQYF	TGTGCCAGCAGGATTAATAGCGGGAAAAACATTCAGTACTTC
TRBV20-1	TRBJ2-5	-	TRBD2	CSARDPGGRGLETQYF	TGCAGTGCTAGAGATCCGGGGGGACGAGGCCTCGAGACCCAGTACTTC
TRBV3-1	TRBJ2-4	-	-	CASSSGTKNIQYF	TGTGCCAGCAGCTCGGGAACCAAAAACATTCAGTACTTC
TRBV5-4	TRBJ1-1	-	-	CASSRGLEATEAFF	TGTGCCAGCAGTCGGGGCCTGGAGGCCACTGAAGCTTTCTTT
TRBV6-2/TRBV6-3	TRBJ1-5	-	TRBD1	CASSYPGQGVSQPQHF	TGTGCCAGCAGTTACCCGGGACAGGGGGTTAGTCAGCCCCAGCATTTT
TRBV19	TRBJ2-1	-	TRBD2	CASSDSGGANEQFF	TGTGCCAGTAGTGATAGCGGGGGGGCCAATGAGCAGTTCTTC
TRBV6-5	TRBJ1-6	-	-	CASSYRDIGSPLHF	TGTGCCAGCAGTTACAGGGATATTGGTTCACCCCTCCACTTT
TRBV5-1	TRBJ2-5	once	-	CASSLGSAGRRETQYF	TGCGCCAGCAGCTTGGGTTCTGCGGGGCGGAGGGAGACCCAGTACTTC
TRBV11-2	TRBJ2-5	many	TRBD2	CASSSTLAVGETQYF	TGTGCCAGCAGTTCAACTCTAGCGGTGGGGGAGACCCAGTACTTC
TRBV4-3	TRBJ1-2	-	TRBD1	CASSRFTGGDYGYTF	TGCGCCAGCAGCCGCTTCACAGGGGGGGACTATGGCTACACCTTC
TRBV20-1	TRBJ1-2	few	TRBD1	CSAGPVDRVDYGYTF	TGCAGTGCTGGACCGGTGGACAGGGTGGACTATGGCTACACCTTC
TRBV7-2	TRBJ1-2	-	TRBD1	CASSRDREEVYGYTF	TGTGCCAGCAGCCGCGACAGGGAAGAAGTCTATGGCTACACCTTC
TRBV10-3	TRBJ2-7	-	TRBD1	CAIGGQGAHEQYF	TGTGCCATCGGGGGGCAGGGGGCCCACGAGCAGTACTTC
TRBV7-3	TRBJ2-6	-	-	CASSWRPSGANVLTF	TGTGCCAGCAGCTGGAGACCGTCTGGGGCCAACGTCCTGACTTTC
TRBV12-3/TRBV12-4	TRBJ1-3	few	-	CASSPPGSSGNTIYF	TGTGCCAGCAGTCCTCCCGGCAGCTCTGGAAACACCATATATTTT
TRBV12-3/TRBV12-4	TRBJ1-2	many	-	CASSLSTFSTF	TGTGCCAGCAGTTTATCGACATTTTCCACCTTC
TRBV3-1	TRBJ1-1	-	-	CASSQANEAFF	TGTGCCAGCAGCCAAGCGAATGAAGCTTTCTTT
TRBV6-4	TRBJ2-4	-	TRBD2	CASSAEAGLAKNIQYF	TGTGCCAGCAGTGCTGAAGCGGGGTTAGCCAAAAACATTCAGTACTTC
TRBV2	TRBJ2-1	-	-	CASRRGYNEQFF	TGTGCCAGCAGGAGGGGCTACAATGAGCAGTTCTTC
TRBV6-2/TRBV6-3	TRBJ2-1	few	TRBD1	CATLTGTGLHNEQFF	TGTGCCACTTTGACCGGGACAGGGCTTCACAATGAGCAGTTCTTC
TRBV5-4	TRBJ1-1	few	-	CASSLPSAMNTEAFF	TGTGCCAGCAGCTTGCCGTCAGCCATGAACACTGAAGCTTTCTTT
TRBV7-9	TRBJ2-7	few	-	CASSLGGSGVYEQYF	TGTGCCAGCAGCCTAGGGGGGTCAGGGGTTTACGAGCAGTACTTC
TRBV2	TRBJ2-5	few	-	CASSPEVLSSWETQYF	TGTGCCAGCAGTCCCGAGGTCCTGTCTTCATGGGAGACCCAGTACTTC
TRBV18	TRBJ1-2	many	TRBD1	CASSPRTGNYGYTF	TGTGCCAGCTCACCACGGACAGGGAACTATGGCTACACCTTC
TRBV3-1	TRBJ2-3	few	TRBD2	CASSQVLAGDTQYF	TGTGCCAGCAGCCAGGTCCTAGCGGGCGATACGCAGTATTTT
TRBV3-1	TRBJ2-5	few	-	CASTIFLGIQETQYF	TGTGCCAGCACCATCTTTCTAGGGATTCAAGAGACCCAGTACTTC
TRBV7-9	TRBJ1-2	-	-	CASSSLGGFLYGYTF	TGTGCCAGCAGCTCCCTAGGAGGATTCTTATATGGCTACACCTTC
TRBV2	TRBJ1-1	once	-	CASSEAYYREAFF	TGTGCCAGCAGTGAAGCGTATTACAGGGAAGCTTTCTTT
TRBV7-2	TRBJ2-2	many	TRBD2	CASSLDPRGANTGELFF	TGTGCCAGCAGCCTCGACCCCCGGGGGGCGAACACCGGGGAGCTGTTTTTT
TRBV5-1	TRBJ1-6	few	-	CASSLDAAGQSPLHF	TGCGCCAGCAGCTTGGACGCGGCGGGCCAGTCACCCCTCCACTTT
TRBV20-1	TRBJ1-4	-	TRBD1	CSAPDRGRDEKLFF	TGCAGTGCTCCGGACAGGGGCAGGGATGAAAAACTGTTTTTT
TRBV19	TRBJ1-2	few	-	CASSTVEVFGYTF	TGTGCCAGTAGTACAGTGGAGGTGTTTGGCTACACCTTC
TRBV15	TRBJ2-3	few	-	CAIGQKDTQYF	TGTGCCATCGGACAGAAAGATACGCAGTATTTT
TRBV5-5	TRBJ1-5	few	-	CASSLAVKDQPQHF	TGTGCCAGCAGCTTGGCCGTCAAGGATCAGCCCCAGCATTTT
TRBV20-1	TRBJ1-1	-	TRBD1	CSLEGTGRDTEAFF	TGCAGTCTTGAAGGGACAGGAAGAGATACTGAAGCTTTCTTT
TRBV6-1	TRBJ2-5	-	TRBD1	CAARQGPGQETQYF	TGTGCCGCCCGACAGGGGCCAGGCCAAGAGACCCAGTACTTC
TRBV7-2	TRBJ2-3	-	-	CASSVGSPTLGTQYF	TGTGCCAGCAGCGTCGGGTCCCCAACCTTAGGTACGCAGTATTTT
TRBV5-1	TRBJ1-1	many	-	CASSLDLYNTEAFF	TGCGCCAGCAGCTTGGATTTATATAACACTGAAGCTTTCTTT
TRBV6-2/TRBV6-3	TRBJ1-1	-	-	CASRGDTAYTEAFF	TGTGCCAGCAGGGGGGACACGGCTTACACTGAAGCTTTCTTT
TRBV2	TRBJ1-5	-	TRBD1	CASARGTGYQPQHF	TGTGCCTCGGCCCGGGGGACAGGTTATCAGCCCCAGCATTTT
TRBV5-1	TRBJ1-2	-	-	CASSLGRAGDNYGYTF	TGCGCCAGCAGCTTAGGGAGGGCCGGAGATAACTATGGCTACACCTTC
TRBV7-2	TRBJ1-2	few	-	CASSPKAGYYGYTF	TGTGCCAGCAGCCCGAAGGCAGGGTACTATGGCTACACCTTC
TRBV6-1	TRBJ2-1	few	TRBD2	CASSGTSGYDEQFF	TGTGCCAGCAGTGGGACTAGCGGTTACGATGAGCAGTTCTTC
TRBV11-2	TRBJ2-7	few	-	CASSFGGLYEQYF	TGTGCCAGCAGCTTCGGGGGTCTCTACGAGCAGTACTTC
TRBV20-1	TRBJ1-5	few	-	CSARETGSQPQHF	TGCAGTGCTAGGGAAACAGGGAGTCAGCCCCAGCATTTT